The rows below give T cell receptor beta chains drawn from one sample of a study of blood T cells in healthy people across ages. One entry per CDR3 protein, called by TCRdb with MiXCR from the 5' RACE reads. The sample has 1.5 million to 2 million distinct CDR3 sequences, around half seen once; the top ten hold less than 2.5%. Sequencing was performed on blood. The source of these receptors is a middle-aged woman in good health. Each CDR3 is given with its conserved first and last residue. The D gene is left open where the match is weak. Some rows have no size entry. The others give once, few or many, or a class for an expanded clone.

d_call: .
clone_size: .
j_call: TRBJ2-1
v_call: TRBV2
cdr3_aa: CASSDGYGATRNEQFF
cdr3_nt: TGTGCCAGCAGTGATGGCTACGGGGCTACACGCAATGAGCAGTTCTTC

d_call: .
clone_size: .
j_call: TRBJ2-1
v_call: TRBV2
cdr3_aa: CASLITDNEQFF
cdr3_nt: TGTGCCAGCCTGATTACGGACAATGAGCAGTTCTTC

d_call: TRBD1
clone_size: .
j_call: TRBJ2-5
v_call: TRBV5-1
cdr3_aa: CASSIGGQGQETQYF
cdr3_nt: TGCGCCAGCAGCATTGGTGGACAGGGTCAAGAGACCCAGTACTTC

d_call: .
clone_size: few
j_call: TRBJ1-1
v_call: TRBV6-4
cdr3_aa: CASSAQGWNTEAFF
cdr3_nt: TGTGCCAGCAGTGCCCAGGGCTGGAACACTGAAGCTTTCTTT

d_call: TRBD2
clone_size: .
j_call: TRBJ2-2
v_call: TRBV5-5
cdr3_aa: CASNRIAGTNTGELFF
cdr3_nt: TGTGCCAGCAACCGAATAGCGGGAACGAACACCGGGGAGCTGTTTTTT

d_call: .
clone_size: few
j_call: TRBJ2-1
v_call: TRBV11-1
cdr3_aa: CASREQGGPYNEQFF
cdr3_nt: TGTGCCAGCAGAGAACAGGGAGGTCCCTACAATGAGCAGTTCTTC

d_call: .
clone_size: .
j_call: TRBJ2-2
v_call: TRBV5-6
cdr3_aa: CASSLKGTPNTGELFF
cdr3_nt: TGTGCCAGCAGCTTAAAAGGGACACCGAACACCGGGGAGCTGTTTTTT

d_call: .
clone_size: few
j_call: TRBJ2-5
v_call: TRBV7-8
cdr3_aa: CASSLGSLPLETQYF
cdr3_nt: TGTGCCAGCAGCTTAGGATCCCTTCCGTTAGAGACCCAGTACTTC

d_call: .
clone_size: .
j_call: TRBJ1-2
v_call: TRBV20-1
cdr3_aa: CSPTGGAGYTF
cdr3_nt: TGCAGCCCAACTGGGGGGGCTGGCTACACCTTC

d_call: TRBD2
clone_size: few
j_call: TRBJ2-7
v_call: TRBV7-2
cdr3_aa: CASSLKTSASYEQYF
cdr3_nt: TGTGCCAGCAGCTTAAAGACTAGCGCCTCCTACGAGCAGTACTTC

d_call: .
clone_size: .
j_call: TRBJ2-5
v_call: TRBV27
cdr3_aa: CASSLWHRAQETQYF
cdr3_nt: TGTGCCAGCAGTTTATGGCACAGGGCCCAAGAGACCCAGTACTTC

d_call: TRBD1
clone_size: once
j_call: TRBJ2-1
v_call: TRBV9
cdr3_aa: CASSFMEGTGPLRDEQFF
cdr3_nt: TGTGCCAGCAGCTTCATGGAGGGGACAGGCCCCCTTCGCGATGAGCAGTTCTTC

d_call: .
clone_size: few
j_call: TRBJ2-7
v_call: TRBV4-1
cdr3_aa: CASSQERTEKSSYEQYF
cdr3_nt: TGCGCCAGCAGCCAAGAAAGGACGGAGAAAAGCTCCTACGAGCAGTACTTC

d_call: .
clone_size: .
j_call: TRBJ2-6
v_call: TRBV7-9
cdr3_aa: CASSLGRVQGTSGANVLTF
cdr3_nt: TGTGCCAGCAGCTTAGGCCGAGTTCAGGGTACCTCTGGGGCCAACGTCCTGACTTTC

d_call: TRBD2
clone_size: .
j_call: TRBJ2-1
v_call: TRBV24-1
cdr3_aa: CATQSESLAGVNEQFF
cdr3_nt: TGTGCCACCCAATCGGAATCACTAGCGGGGGTGAATGAGCAGTTCTTC

d_call: TRBD1
clone_size: .
j_call: TRBJ2-5
v_call: TRBV15
cdr3_aa: CTTSRPGQGQETQYF
cdr3_nt: TGTACCACCAGCAGACCTGGACAGGGACAAGAGACCCAGTACTTC

d_call: .
clone_size: .
j_call: TRBJ2-5
v_call: TRBV20-1
cdr3_aa: CSARDFSLYF
cdr3_nt: TGCAGTGCTAGGGACTTCAGCCTGTACTTC

d_call: .
clone_size: .
j_call: TRBJ1-4
v_call: TRBV20-1
cdr3_aa: CSASGDTREKLFF
cdr3_nt: TGCAGTGCCAGTGGGGACACCCGCGAAAAACTGTTTTTT

d_call: TRBD2
clone_size: .
j_call: TRBJ2-1
v_call: TRBV7-9
cdr3_aa: CASSPPGGANEQFF
cdr3_nt: TGTGCCAGCAGCCCCCCGGGGGGAGCGAATGAGCAGTTCTTC

d_call: .
clone_size: once
j_call: TRBJ2-2
v_call: TRBV6-2/TRBV6-3
cdr3_aa: CASSDGDTGELFF
cdr3_nt: TGTGCCAGCAGTGACGGGGACACCGGGGAGCTGTTTTTT

d_call: TRBD2
clone_size: few
j_call: TRBJ2-1
v_call: TRBV4-2
cdr3_aa: CASSQVRLAGGDEQFF
cdr3_nt: TGTGCCAGCAGCCAAGTGAGACTAGCGGGGGGGGATGAGCAGTTCTTC

d_call: .
clone_size: .
j_call: TRBJ2-7
v_call: TRBV6-1
cdr3_aa: CASSEFWQGNNWEQYF
cdr3_nt: TGTGCCAGCAGTGAATTCTGGCAGGGGAATAATTGGGAGCAGTACTTC

d_call: .
clone_size: few
j_call: TRBJ2-1
v_call: TRBV6-2/TRBV6-3
cdr3_aa: CASSSKTDYNEQFF
cdr3_nt: TGTGCCAGCAGTTCGAAGACAGACTACAATGAGCAGTTCTTC

d_call: TRBD1
clone_size: .
j_call: TRBJ2-7
v_call: TRBV28
cdr3_aa: CASSGAGQGGYEQYF
cdr3_nt: TGTGCCAGCAGTGGGGCGGGACAGGGAGGCTACGAGCAGTACTTC

d_call: .
clone_size: .
j_call: TRBJ2-5
v_call: TRBV18
cdr3_aa: CASSPDPVKKETQYF
cdr3_nt: TGTGCCAGCTCACCAGACCCGGTCAAAAAAGAGACCCAGTACTTC

d_call: TRBD1
clone_size: once
j_call: TRBJ1-4
v_call: TRBV11-2
cdr3_aa: CASSPAGTGVANEKLFF
cdr3_nt: TGTGCCAGCAGTCCCGCCGGGACAGGGGTGGCTAATGAAAAACTGTTTTTT

d_call: .
clone_size: .
j_call: TRBJ1-6
v_call: TRBV7-9
cdr3_aa: CASSLVDLNSPLHF
cdr3_nt: TGTGCCAGCAGCTTAGTAGACTTAAATTCACCCCTCCACTTT

d_call: .
clone_size: .
j_call: TRBJ1-2
v_call: TRBV20-1
cdr3_aa: CSAEYDRSHYGYTF
cdr3_nt: TGCAGTGCCGAGTATGACCGCAGTCACTATGGCTACACCTTC

d_call: TRBD1
clone_size: .
j_call: TRBJ1-4
v_call: TRBV6-5
cdr3_aa: CASKGGTGGEKPFF
cdr3_nt: TGTGCCAGCAAGGGAGGGACAGGGGGCGAAAAACCGTTTTTT

d_call: .
clone_size: .
j_call: TRBJ1-5
v_call: TRBV4-1
cdr3_aa: CASSQVDLQPQHF
cdr3_nt: TGCGCCAGCAGCCAAGTGGACCTTCAGCCCCAGCATTTT

d_call: TRBD1
clone_size: few
j_call: TRBJ2-1
v_call: TRBV7-3
cdr3_aa: CASSSNPQGAVGNEQFF
cdr3_nt: TGTGCCAGCAGCTCGAACCCTCAGGGGGCGGTGGGCAATGAGCAGTTCTTC

d_call: TRBD1
clone_size: few
j_call: TRBJ1-2
v_call: TRBV20-1
cdr3_aa: CSATIPGQGIYTF
cdr3_nt: TGCAGTGCTACGATACCGGGACAGGGGATCTACACCTTC

d_call: .
clone_size: .
j_call: TRBJ2-5
v_call: TRBV7-2
cdr3_aa: CASSSGRTPETQYF
cdr3_nt: TGTGCCAGCAGCTCAGGGAGGACTCCGGAGACCCAGTACTTC

d_call: .
clone_size: .
j_call: TRBJ2-3
v_call: TRBV12-3/TRBV12-4
cdr3_aa: CASSFTLSADTQYF
cdr3_nt: TGTGCCAGCAGTTTCACACTATCGGCTGATACGCAGTATTTT

d_call: .
clone_size: .
j_call: TRBJ2-3
v_call: TRBV5-1
cdr3_aa: CASSSREGQNTDTQYF
cdr3_nt: TGCGCCAGCAGCTCCCGGGAAGGACAGAACACAGATACGCAGTATTTT

d_call: .
clone_size: .
j_call: TRBJ2-7
v_call: TRBV4-1
cdr3_aa: CASSQDSFVYEQYF
cdr3_nt: TGCGCCAGCAGCCAAGATAGCTTTGTCTACGAGCAGTACTTC

d_call: .
clone_size: few
j_call: TRBJ1-2
v_call: TRBV20-1
cdr3_aa: CSARGEFGYGYTF
cdr3_nt: TGCAGTGCTAGAGGCGAGTTCGGCTATGGCTACACCTTC

d_call: TRBD1
clone_size: .
j_call: TRBJ1-2
v_call: TRBV24-1
cdr3_aa: CATSDYTGTGNYGYTF
cdr3_nt: TGTGCCACCAGTGATTACACCGGGACAGGGAACTATGGCTACACCTTC

d_call: TRBD1
clone_size: few
j_call: TRBJ2-7
v_call: TRBV28
cdr3_aa: CASRNTGTENTYEQYF
cdr3_nt: TGTGCCAGCAGAAATACCGGGACAGAGAATACCTACGAGCAGTACTTC

d_call: .
clone_size: .
j_call: TRBJ2-3
v_call: TRBV29-1
cdr3_aa: CSVDGGADTQYF
cdr3_nt: TGCAGCGTTGATGGGGGTGCAGATACGCAGTATTTT

d_call: TRBD2
clone_size: .
j_call: TRBJ2-7
v_call: TRBV4-2
cdr3_aa: CASSQDVGLASYEQYF
cdr3_nt: TGTGCCAGCAGCCAAGACGTAGGACTAGCCTCCTACGAGCAGTACTTC

d_call: .
clone_size: .
j_call: TRBJ2-3
v_call: TRBV29-1
cdr3_aa: CSVVDPGSTDTQYF
cdr3_nt: TGCAGCGTTGTAGATCCGGGGTCCACAGATACGCAGTATTTT

d_call: .
clone_size: few
j_call: TRBJ2-5
v_call: TRBV13
cdr3_aa: CASSLQEIGETQYF
cdr3_nt: TGTGCCAGCAGCTTGCAGGAGATAGGAGAGACCCAGTACTTC

d_call: .
clone_size: .
j_call: TRBJ2-1
v_call: TRBV24-1
cdr3_aa: CATSDSRAGLGEQFF
cdr3_nt: TGTGCCACCAGTGATTCCCGAGCAGGGTTGGGTGAGCAGTTCTTC

d_call: .
clone_size: few
j_call: TRBJ2-7
v_call: TRBV10-3
cdr3_aa: CAISARVTSYEQYF
cdr3_nt: TGTGCCATCAGCGCCAGGGTAACCTCCTACGAGCAGTACTTC

d_call: TRBD2
clone_size: few
j_call: TRBJ2-3
v_call: TRBV20-1
cdr3_aa: CSARLAGGTQYF
cdr3_nt: TGCAGTGCTAGACTAGCGGGGGGTACGCAGTATTTT

d_call: .
clone_size: .
j_call: TRBJ2-1
v_call: TRBV15
cdr3_aa: CATSREASSYNEQFF
cdr3_nt: TGTGCCACCAGCAGGGAGGCGAGCTCCTACAATGAGCAGTTCTTC

d_call: TRBD1
clone_size: .
j_call: TRBJ1-6
v_call: TRBV20-1
cdr3_aa: CSCLRDSNSPLHF
cdr3_nt: TGCAGTTGCCTGAGGGACAGTAATTCACCCCTCCACTTT